The 25 T cell receptor beta chains below were found in one sample sequenced in a study of cytomegalovirus exposure and HLA in healthy donors. PCR employed 60 Vbeta and 13 Jbeta primers. Measured with immunoSEQ multiplex PCR; TCRdb has only the in-frame clones, and not every one. The table includes about 210,000 clones, about four fifths detected once. Sequencing was done on a sample of PBMCs. The origin of the receptors is a male donor in good health and CMV-seropositive.

V is TRBV13 and J is TRBJ2-7; TRBD1 matches at 8 bases. The length of the CDR3 is 16 residues. The germline V gene encodes CDR1 PRHDT and CDR2 FYEKMQ (reference sequence). Trimming took 5 bases from V and 7 from J; bases not matched to a gene: 16. This CDR3 is CASSALMGQDEEEQYF. CDR3 DNA: TGTGCCAGCAGCGCACTAATGGGACAGGACGAGGAGGAGCAGTACTTC.

The chain combines TRBV5-1 with TRBJ2-6, with 14 positions matching TRBD2. Germline V gene data show CDR1 as SGHRS and CDR2 as YFSETQ. The CDR3 totals 20 residues. V lost 6 bases to trimming and J lost 0 bases; unmatched junction nucleotides: 11. The CDR3 here is CASTGLAGGSGGSGANVLTF. The CDR3 coding sequence is TGCGCCAGCACAGGACTAGCGGGAGGATCTGGAGGCTCTGGGGCCAACGTCCTGACTTTC.

The chain joins TRBV18 to TRBJ1-1, with TRBD1 matching 8 bases. V shed 2 bases, J shed 5 bases, and the junction held 4 bases outside the gene matches. The CDR3 totals 14 residues. Per the germline V gene, CDR1 is KGHSH and CDR2 is LQKENI. The CDR3 DNA sequence: TGTGCCAGCTCACCAAGACAGGGGTATACTGAAGCTTTCTTT. Residues: CASSPRQGYTEAFF.

This clone was found once. The J gene is TRBJ2-2, the V gene TRBV18; 9 bases agree with TRBD2. The V segment lost 3 bases and the J segment 6 bases; nucleotides outside the gene matches: 8. From germline, CDR1 is KGHSH and CDR2 LQKENI. The length of the CDR3 is 16 residues. The CDR3 loop reads CASSPSRGGISGELFF. The CDR3 nucleotides are TGTGCCAGCTCACCCTCGCGGGGGGGCATCTCCGGGGAGCTGTTTTTT. The whole variable domain, filled in from reference TRBV18 and TRBJ2-2, reads NAGVMQNPRHLVRRRGQEARLRCSPMKGHSHVYWYRQLPEEGLKFMVYLQKENIIDESGMPKERFSAEFPKEGPSILRIQQVVRGDSAAYFCASSPSRGGISGELFFGEGSRLTVL.

This chain uses TRBV7-3 with TRBJ2-1; D is perhaps TRBD2 (6 bases). Germline loops: CDR1 SGHTA, CDR2 FQGTGA. Trimming removed 1 base from V and 2 bases from J, with 9 bases in between. The CDR3 spans 15 residues. CDR3 DNA sequence: TGTGCCAGCAGCTTAAGCGGGGTCGCCTACAATGAGCAGTTCTTC. Encoded protein: CASSLSGVAYNEQFF.

This clone was seen only once. The V and J genes are TRBV30 and TRBJ1-1, with TRBD1 as a possible D gene (5 bases). Deletions cut 1 base from V and 5 bases from J, with 17 bases between. From germline, CDR1 is GTSNPN and CDR2 SVGIG (reference sequence). This CDR3 spans 15 amino acids. The CDR3 nucleotides read TGTGCCTGGAGTGCGGTACAGGCCCGGTGGACTGAAGCTTTCTTT. As protein: CAWSAVQARWTEAFF.

The V and J genes are TRBV11-3 and TRBJ2-5; 11 bases fit TRBD2. Germline trimming cut 2 bases from V and 5 bases from J; bases unmatched to any gene: 7. This CDR3 contains 16 residues. Germline lookup yields CDR1 SGHNT and CDR2 YENEEA. CDR3 DNA sequence: TGTGCCAGCAGCTTAAGGCTAGCGGGGGGCGGGGAGACCCAGTACTTC. Translation gives CASSLRLAGGGETQYF.

This clone appeared a few times. The chain is built from TRBV5-8 and TRBJ2-7; a weak D match, TRBD1 (6 bases). V shed 0 bases and J shed 3 bases, with 10 bases lying between them. Per the germline V gene, CDR1 is SGHTS and CDR2 is YDEGEE. The CDR3 has 14 residues. The CDR3 DNA is TGTGCCAGCAGCTTGGTGGGACACATCTACGAGCAGTACTTC. It codes for CASSLVGHIYEQYF.

The chain joins TRBV27 to TRBJ1-1; D possibly corresponds to TRBD1 (6 bases). Trimming stripped 8 bases from V and 1 base from J, with 17 bases between. CDR1 and CDR2 from the germline V gene are MNHEY and SMNVEV (reference sequence). This CDR3 has 15 amino acids. The DNA for the CDR3 is TGTGCCAGCGTTCCAAAGGGGGTGCCGAACACTGAAGCTTTCTTT. This sequence encodes CASVPKGVPNTEAFF.

Here the CDR3 DNA reads TGTGCCAGCAGCTTCCAGTCTAGCGGGAGTTACAATGAGCAGTTCTTC. Its protein is CASSFQSSGSYNEQFF. This rearrangement joins TRBV7-2 to TRBJ2-1, with TRBD2 identical over 10 bases. The CDR3 consists of 16 residues. With 3 bases clipped from V and 4 bases from J, the junction kept 6 bases outside the gene matches. Germline assignment: CDR1 SGHTA and CDR2 FQGNSA.

This sequence joins TRBV4-2 and TRBJ2-5, with a weak D call TRBD2 (6 bases). CDR1 is LGHNA and CDR2 is YNFKEQ in the germline V gene. Trimming left V 1 base short and J 5 bases short, with 29 bases between. This CDR3 comprises 20 residues. The CDR3 protein is CASSQARKAGPSTPRETQYF. CDR3 sequence (DNA): TGTGCCAGCAGCCAAGCACGCAAGGCGGGACCCTCAACACCAAGGGAGACCCAGTACTTC.

In its sample, this clone was seen once. The same CDR3 arises from other DNA sequences in this sample as well. This rearrangement joins TRBV30 to TRBJ2-3, with no clear D. The CDR3 is 12 residues long. Deletions cut 2 bases from V and 2 bases from J, with 5 bases between. Germline lookup yields CDR1 GTSNPN and CDR2 SVGIG (reference sequence). The CDR3 protein is CAWSPSTDTQYF. The CDR3 coding sequence is TGTGCCTGGAGTCCTTCCACAGATACGCAGTATTTT. The full variable domain, in which reference TRBV30 and TRBJ2-3 provide the parts outside the CDR3, is SQTIHQWPATLVQPVGSPLSLECTVEGTSNPNLYWYRQAAGRGLQLLFYSVGIGQISSEVPQNLSASRPQDRQFILSSKKLLLSDSGFYLCAWSPSTDTQYFGPGTRLTVL.

The chain joins TRBV6-6 to TRBJ2-3; D gene unclear. CDR1 and CDR2 (germline): MNHNY, SVGAGI (reference sequence). V lost 11 bases, J lost 0 bases, and 21 bases lay in between. The CDR3 is 16 amino acids. The CDR3 DNA follows: TGTGCCGGCACCTCTTCTTATGGCGGTAGCACAGATACGCAGTATTTT. Encoded protein: CAGTSSYGGSTDTQYF.

This chain uses TRBV9 with TRBJ2-5; D remains ambiguous. The germline gives CDR1 SGDLS, CDR2 YYNGEE. This CDR3 spans 16 amino acids. V lost 0 bases to trimming and J lost 1 base, with 13 bases between them. CDR3 sequence: CASSVDHSASQETQYF. DNA of the CDR3: TGTGCCAGCAGCGTAGATCATTCGGCTAGCCAAGAGACCCAGTACTTC.

The chain joins TRBV7-2 to TRBJ2-1, with TRBD1 as a possible D gene (6 bases). Germline loops: CDR1 SGHTA, CDR2 FQGNSA. The CDR3 consists of 12 residues. The germline V and J ends were trimmed by 5 bases and 9 bases, with 11 bases remaining between them. The CDR3 nucleotides read TGTGCCAGCAGCGCACAGGGACGTGAGCAGTTCTTC. Its translation: CASSAQGREQFF.

The rearrangement links TRBV6-5 to TRBJ1-2, with D perhaps matching TRBD1 (5 bases). The CDR3 sequence is 13 residues long. From germline, CDR1 is MNHEY and CDR2 SVGAGI. V shed 2 bases and J shed 5 bases, with 9 bases lying between them. CDR3 amino acids: CASSYLDSYGYTF. DNA for the CDR3: TGTGCCAGCAGTTACCTTGACAGTTATGGCTACACCTTC.

The chain joins TRBV19 to TRBJ1-4; D is unclear. The CDR3 length is 14 residues. Trimming removed 7 bases from V and 5 bases from J, with 14 bases in between. CDR1 and CDR2 from the germline V gene are LNHDA and SQIVND (reference sequence). The CDR3, as DNA: TGTGCCAGTACCCGTGGAGGCCTAAATGAAAAACTGTTTTTT. Translation: CASTRGGLNEKLFF.

The chain is built from TRBV19 and TRBJ2-5; TRBD2 agrees at 10 bases. With the DNA end fitting TRBJ2-7 better, the J assignment may be wrong. This CDR3 comprises 17 residues. CDR1 is LNHDA and CDR2 is SQIVND in the germline V gene (reference sequence). The CDR3 region is CASSIDRLAGVLNEQYF. The CDR3 DNA follows: TGTGCCAGTAGTATAGATCGGCTAGCGGGAGTCCTAAACGAGCAGTACTTC.

The genes are TRBV5-4 and TRBJ2-7; D possibly corresponds to TRBD2 (5 bases). The CDR3 sequence is 16 residues long. The V end was cut by 4 bases, the J end by 1 base, with 18 bases between. Germline CDR1 is SGHNT and CDR2 is YYREEE (reference sequence). The CDR3 nucleotides read TGTGCCAGCAGCCATAGCCATATTAGAGGGTCCTACGAGCAGTACTTC. Protein sequence: CASSHSHIRGSYEQYF. Variable domain in full (rest from reference TRBV5-4 and TRBJ2-7): ETGVTQSPTHLIKTRGQQVTLRCSSQSGHNTVSWYQQALGQGPQFIFQYYREEENGRGNFPPRFSGLQFPNYSSELNVNALELDDSALYLCASSHSHIRGSYEQYFGPGTRLTVT.

This chain connects TRBV6-1 to TRBJ2-5; TRBD1 matches 7 bases. The end of the DNA is better explained by TRBJ2-7, so the J call may be wrong. CDR1 is MNHNS and CDR2 is SASEGT in the germline V gene. This CDR3 contains 12 residues. CDR3 amino acids: CASSGQVDEQYF. Written as DNA, the CDR3 is TGTGCCAGCAGCGGACAGGTTGACGAGCAGTACTTC.

The chain uses TRBV6-1 and TRBJ1-1; the match to TRBD1 covers 8 bases. The CDR3 has 14 residues. J was trimmed by 1 base and V by 5 bases; bases with no gene match: 3. Germline V gene sequence: CDR1 MNHNS, CDR2 SASEGT. As DNA, the CDR3 is TGTGCCAGCAGTTGGGGGACAGGGAACACTGAAGCTTTCTTT. Translation: CASSWGTGNTEAFF.

This clone has just one count. The CDR3 DNA reads TGTGCCAGCAGCGTAGCGGGGGGCTGGGAGCTGTTTTTT. Translating it yields CASSVAGGWELFF. The J gene is TRBJ2-2, the V gene TRBV9; possible D gene TRBD2, 7 bases. CDR1 SGDLS and CDR2 YYNGEE come from the germline V gene. The CDR3 runs to 13 residues. Trimming took off 0 bases at V and 9 bases at J, with 9 bases between the two ends. The complete variable domain, with remaining parts taken from reference TRBV9 and TRBJ2-2, reads DSGVTQTPKHLITATGQRVTLRCSPRSGDLSVYWYQQSLDQGLQFLIQYYNGEERAKGNILERFSAQQFPDLHSELNLSSLELGDSALYFCASSVAGGWELFFGEGSRLTVL.

V usage is TRBV12-5 and J usage is TRBJ2-5, with D possibly TRBD1 on 5 matching bases. The germline CDR1 and CDR2 sequences are LGHNT and FRNRAP. CDR3 size: 16 residues. Deletions cut 1 base from V and 0 bases from J, with 12 bases between. In nucleotides, the CDR3 is TGTGCTAGTGGTTTGGGGGTACAGGTAAACCAAGAGACCCAGTACTTC. Amino acids: CASGLGVQVNQETQYF.

This clone was observed a few times. The chain links TRBV5-4 to TRBJ1-2; 7 bases match TRBD1. This CDR3 has 14 amino acids. The ends lost 4 bases at V and 8 bases at J; junction bases unmatched: 11. Germline loops: CDR1 SGHNT, CDR2 YYREEE (reference sequence). In DNA, the CDR3 is TGTGCCAGCAGCCGGGACAGCACTGAGGTCGGCTACACCTTC. Translated: CASSRDSTEVGYTF.

V usage is TRBV5-1 and J usage is TRBJ1-1, with D possibly TRBD1 on 5 matching bases. The CDR3 runs 14 residues. The germline gives CDR1 SGHRS, CDR2 YFSETQ. Trimming pared 4 bases from V and 1 base from J, leaving 11 bases between. The DNA of the CDR3 is TGCGCCAGCAGCCCAGGACAAGCGAACACTGAAGCTTTCTTT. Protein sequence: CASSPGQANTEAFF.